This T cell receptor (beta chain) stems from a study of OX40 agonist ivuxolimab in advanced cancers. Study details: Recorded diagnoses for dose-escalation patients were hepatocellular carcinoma, melanoma, renal cell or head and neck cancer.

V was pared by 3 bases and J by 6 bases, with 8 bases between. The CDR3 covers 13 residues. CDR1 is SGHTA and CDR2 is FQGNSA in the germline V gene. Profiling relied on immunoSEQ multiplex PCR, and the TCRdb table lists in-frame clones only, not all of them. The table lists over 30,000 clones, around 82% of them singletons, with 1.8% in the top ten. The chain links TRBV7-2 to TRBJ1-4; unclear D gene. Sequences were derived from CD4+ or CD8+ T cells sorted from blood, sampled in a trial of the OX40 agonist ivuxolimab. The TCR sequence derives from an adult with an advanced solid tumor such as melanoma, head and neck, liver or kidney cancer. CDR3 residues: CASSFIWDEKLFF. As DNA, the CDR3 is TGTGCCAGCAGCTTTATATGGGATGAAAAACTGTTTTTT.